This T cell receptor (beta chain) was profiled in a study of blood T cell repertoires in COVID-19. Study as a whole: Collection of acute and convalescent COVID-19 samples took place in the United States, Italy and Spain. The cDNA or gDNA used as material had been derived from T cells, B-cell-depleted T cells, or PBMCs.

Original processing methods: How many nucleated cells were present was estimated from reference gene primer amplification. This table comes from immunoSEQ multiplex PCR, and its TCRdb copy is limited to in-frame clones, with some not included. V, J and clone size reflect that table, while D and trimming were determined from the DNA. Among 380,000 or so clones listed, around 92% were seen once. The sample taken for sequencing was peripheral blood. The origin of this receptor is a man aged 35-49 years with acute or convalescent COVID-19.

The CDR3 loop is CASSFRTSGGPDTQYF. The CDR3 DNA reads as TGTGCCAGCAGTTTTCGGACTAGCGGGGGCCCAGATACGCAGTATTTT. The chain combines TRBV27 with TRBJ2-3; 13 bases line up with TRBD2. Germline V CDR1 and CDR2: MNHEY, SMNVEV (reference sequence). CDR3 size: 16 residues. Germline trimming cut 3 bases from V and 4 bases from J; bases unmatched to any gene: 4.